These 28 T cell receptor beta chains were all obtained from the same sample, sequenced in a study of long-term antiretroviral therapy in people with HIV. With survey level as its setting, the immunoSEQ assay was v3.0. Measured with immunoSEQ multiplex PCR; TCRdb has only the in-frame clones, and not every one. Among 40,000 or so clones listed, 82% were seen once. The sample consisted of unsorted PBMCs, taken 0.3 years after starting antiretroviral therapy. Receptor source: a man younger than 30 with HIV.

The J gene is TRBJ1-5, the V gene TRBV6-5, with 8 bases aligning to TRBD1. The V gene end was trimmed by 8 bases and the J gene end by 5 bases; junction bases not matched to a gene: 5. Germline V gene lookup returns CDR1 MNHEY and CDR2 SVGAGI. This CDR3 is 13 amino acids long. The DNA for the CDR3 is TGTGCCAGCTCGGACAGGGTGGATCAGCCCCAGCATTTT. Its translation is CASSDRVDQPQHF.

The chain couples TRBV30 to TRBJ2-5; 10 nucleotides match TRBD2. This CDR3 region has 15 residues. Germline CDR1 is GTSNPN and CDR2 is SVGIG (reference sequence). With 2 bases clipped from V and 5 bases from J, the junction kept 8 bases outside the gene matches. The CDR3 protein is CAWSRLAGVSETQYF. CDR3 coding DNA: TGTGCCTGGAGTAGGCTAGCGGGGGTGTCGGAGACCCAGTACTTC.

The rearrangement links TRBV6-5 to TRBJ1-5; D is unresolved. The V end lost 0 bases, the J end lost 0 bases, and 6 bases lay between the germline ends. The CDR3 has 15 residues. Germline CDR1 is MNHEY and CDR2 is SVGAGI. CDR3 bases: TGTGCCAGCAGTTACTCGGGCGATAGCAATCAGCCCCAGCATTTT. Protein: CASSYSGDSNQPQHF.

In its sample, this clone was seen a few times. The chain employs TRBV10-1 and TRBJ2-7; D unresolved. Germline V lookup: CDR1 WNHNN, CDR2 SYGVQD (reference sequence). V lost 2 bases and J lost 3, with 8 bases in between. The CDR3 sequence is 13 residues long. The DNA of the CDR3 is TGCGCCAGCAGTGAGGTCTGGGACTACGAGCAGTACTTC. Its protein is CASSEVWDYEQYF.

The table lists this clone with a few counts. CDR3 protein: CASSLARGRTGELFF. The CDR3 DNA reads TGTGCCAGCAGCTTAGCCAGGGGGAGGACCGGGGAGCTGTTTTTT. The V call is TRBV7-9, the J call TRBJ2-2; D perhaps matches TRBD1 (7 bases). CDR1 is SEHNR, CDR2 FQNEAQ, per germline (reference sequence). This CDR3 contains 15 residues. Trimming pared 0 bases from V and 5 bases from J, leaving 10 bases between.

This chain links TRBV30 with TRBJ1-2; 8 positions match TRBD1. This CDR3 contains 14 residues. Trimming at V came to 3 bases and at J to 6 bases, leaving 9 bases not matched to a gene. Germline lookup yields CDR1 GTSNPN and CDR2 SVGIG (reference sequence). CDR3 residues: CAWSKNRGRDGYTF. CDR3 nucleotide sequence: TGTGCCTGGAGCAAGAACAGGGGGAGGGATGGCTACACCTTC.

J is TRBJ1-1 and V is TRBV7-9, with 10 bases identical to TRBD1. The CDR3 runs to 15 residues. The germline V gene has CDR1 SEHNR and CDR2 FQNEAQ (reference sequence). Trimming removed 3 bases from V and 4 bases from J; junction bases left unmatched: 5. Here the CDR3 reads CASSLGQGRGTEAFF. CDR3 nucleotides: TGTGCCAGCAGCTTGGGACAGGGGCGAGGCACTGAAGCTTTCTTT. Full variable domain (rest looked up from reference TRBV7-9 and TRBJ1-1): DTGVSQNPRHKITKRGQNVTFRCDPISEHNRLYWYRQTLGQGPEFLTYFQNEAQLEKSRLLSDRFSAERPKGSFSTLEIQRTEQGDSAMYLCASSLGQGRGTEAFFGQGTRLTVV.

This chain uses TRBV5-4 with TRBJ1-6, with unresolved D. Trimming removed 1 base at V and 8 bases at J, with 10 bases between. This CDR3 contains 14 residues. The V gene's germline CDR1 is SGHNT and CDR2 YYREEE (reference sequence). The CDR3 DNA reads TGTGCCAGCAGCTTGTTTGGGAGGGATTCACCCCTCCACTTT. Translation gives CASSLFGRDSPLHF.

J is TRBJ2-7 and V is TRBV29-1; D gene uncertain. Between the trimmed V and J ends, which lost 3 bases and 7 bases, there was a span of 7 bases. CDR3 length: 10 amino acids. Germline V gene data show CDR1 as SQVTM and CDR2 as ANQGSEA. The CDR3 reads CSVDSGEQYF. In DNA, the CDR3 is TGCAGCGTTGACAGTGGAGAGCAGTACTTC.

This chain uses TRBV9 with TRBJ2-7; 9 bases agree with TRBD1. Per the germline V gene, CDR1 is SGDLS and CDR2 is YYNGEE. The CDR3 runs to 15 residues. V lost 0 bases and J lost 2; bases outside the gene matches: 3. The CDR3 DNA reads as TGTGCCAGCAGCGTAGGGGGGACAGGGACCTACGAGCAGTACTTC. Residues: CASSVGGTGTYEQYF.

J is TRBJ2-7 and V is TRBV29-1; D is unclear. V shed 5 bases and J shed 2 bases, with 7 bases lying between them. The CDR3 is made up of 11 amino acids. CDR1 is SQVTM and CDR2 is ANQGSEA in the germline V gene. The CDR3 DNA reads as TGCAGCGTTTTGTCGGCCTACGAGCAGTACTTC. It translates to CSVLSAYEQYF.

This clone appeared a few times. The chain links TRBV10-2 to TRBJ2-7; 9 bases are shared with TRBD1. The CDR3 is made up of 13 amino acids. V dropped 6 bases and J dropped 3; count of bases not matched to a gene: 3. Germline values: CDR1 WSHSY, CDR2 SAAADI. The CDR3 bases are TGCGCCAGCAGAGCGGGACAGGGCTACGAGCAGTACTTC. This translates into CASRAGQGYEQYF.

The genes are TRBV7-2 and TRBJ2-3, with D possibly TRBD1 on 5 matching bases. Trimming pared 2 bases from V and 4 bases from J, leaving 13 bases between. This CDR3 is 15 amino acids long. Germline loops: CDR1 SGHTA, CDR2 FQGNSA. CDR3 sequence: CASSLRGSASDTQYF. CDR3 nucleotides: TGTGCCAGCAGCTTAAGGGGCAGCGCGTCAGATACGCAGTATTTT.

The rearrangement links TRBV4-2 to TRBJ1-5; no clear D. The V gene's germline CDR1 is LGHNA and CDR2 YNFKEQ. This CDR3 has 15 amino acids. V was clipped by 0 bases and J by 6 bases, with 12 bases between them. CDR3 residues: CASSQDLRAPQPQHF. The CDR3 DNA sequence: TGTGCCAGCAGCCAAGATTTGAGGGCTCCTCAGCCCCAGCATTTT.

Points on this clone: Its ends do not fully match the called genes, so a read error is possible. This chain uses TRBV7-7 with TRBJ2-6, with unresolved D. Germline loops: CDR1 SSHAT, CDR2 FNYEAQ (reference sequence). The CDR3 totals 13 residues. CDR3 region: CASSLLGANVLTF. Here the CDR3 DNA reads TGTGCTAGCAGCTTACTTGGGGCCAACGTCCTGACTTTC.

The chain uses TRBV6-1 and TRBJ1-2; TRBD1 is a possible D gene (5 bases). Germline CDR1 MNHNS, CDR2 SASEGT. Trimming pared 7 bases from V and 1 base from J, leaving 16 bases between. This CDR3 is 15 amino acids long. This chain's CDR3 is CASTKPGPYNYGYTF. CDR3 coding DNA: TGTGCCAGCACAAAACCGGGACCTTATAACTATGGCTACACCTTC.

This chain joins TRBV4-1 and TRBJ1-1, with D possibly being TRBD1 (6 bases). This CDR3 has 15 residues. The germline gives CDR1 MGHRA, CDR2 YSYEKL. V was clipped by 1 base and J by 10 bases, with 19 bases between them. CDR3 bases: TGCGCCAGCAGCCAAGCCCAGGGGCGCCTCATAGGAGCTTTCTTT. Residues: CASSQAQGRLIGAFF.

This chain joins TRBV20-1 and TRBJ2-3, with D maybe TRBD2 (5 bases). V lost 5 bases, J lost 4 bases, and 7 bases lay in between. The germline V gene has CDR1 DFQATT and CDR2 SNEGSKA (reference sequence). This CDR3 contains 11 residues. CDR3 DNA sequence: TGCAGTGCTGAGGGCGCAGATACGCAGTATTTT. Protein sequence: CSAEGADTQYF.

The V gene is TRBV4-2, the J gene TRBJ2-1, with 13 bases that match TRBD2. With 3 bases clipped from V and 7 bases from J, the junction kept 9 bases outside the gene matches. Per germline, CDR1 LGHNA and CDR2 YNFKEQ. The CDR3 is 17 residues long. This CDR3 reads CASSHLIGTSGKNEQFF. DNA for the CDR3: TGTGCCAGCAGCCACCTCATAGGGACTAGCGGGAAGAATGAGCAGTTCTTC.

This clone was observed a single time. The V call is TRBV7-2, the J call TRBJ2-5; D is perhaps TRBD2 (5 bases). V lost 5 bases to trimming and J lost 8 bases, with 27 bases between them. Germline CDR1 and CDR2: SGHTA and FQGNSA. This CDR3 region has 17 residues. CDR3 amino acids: CASSPAVGGRFVLTQYF. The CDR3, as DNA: TGTGCCAGCAGCCCAGCGGTTGGAGGTCGCTTTGTATTAACCCAGTACTTC.

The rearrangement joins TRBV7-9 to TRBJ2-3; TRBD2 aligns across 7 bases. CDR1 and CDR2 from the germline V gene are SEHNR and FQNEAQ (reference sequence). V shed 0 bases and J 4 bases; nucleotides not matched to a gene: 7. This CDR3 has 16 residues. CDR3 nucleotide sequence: TGTGCCAGCAGCTTAGCGACGGGAGGCCCCCCAGATACGCAGTATTTT. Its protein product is CASSLATGGPPDTQYF.

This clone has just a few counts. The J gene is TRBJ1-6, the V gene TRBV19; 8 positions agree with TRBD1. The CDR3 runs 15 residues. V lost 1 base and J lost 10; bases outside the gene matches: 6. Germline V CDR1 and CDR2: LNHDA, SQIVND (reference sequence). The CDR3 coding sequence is TGTGCCAGTAGTATAGGGGGGACAGGCAAATCACCCCTCCACTTT. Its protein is CASSIGGTGKSPLHF. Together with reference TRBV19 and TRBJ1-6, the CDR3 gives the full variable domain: DGGITQSPKYLFRKEGQNVTLSCEQNLNHDAMYWYRQDPGQGLRLIYYSQIVNDFQKGDIAEGYSVSREKKESFPLTVTSAQKNPTAFYLCASSIGGTGKSPLHFGNGTRLTVT.

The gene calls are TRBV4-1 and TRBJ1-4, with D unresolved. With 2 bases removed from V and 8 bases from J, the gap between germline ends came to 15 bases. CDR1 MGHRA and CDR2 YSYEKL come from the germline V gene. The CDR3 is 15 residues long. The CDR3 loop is CASSQFVGREEKLFF. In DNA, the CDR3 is TGCGCCAGCAGCCAATTTGTAGGCCGGGAAGAAAAACTGTTTTTT.

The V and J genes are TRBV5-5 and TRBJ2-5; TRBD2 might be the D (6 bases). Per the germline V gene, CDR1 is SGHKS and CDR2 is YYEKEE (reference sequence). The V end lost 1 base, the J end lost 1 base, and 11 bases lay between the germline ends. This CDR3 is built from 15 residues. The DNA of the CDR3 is TGTGCCAGCAGCTTGCCCATGGGGGGCCAAGAGACCCAGTACTTC. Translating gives CASSLPMGGQETQYF.

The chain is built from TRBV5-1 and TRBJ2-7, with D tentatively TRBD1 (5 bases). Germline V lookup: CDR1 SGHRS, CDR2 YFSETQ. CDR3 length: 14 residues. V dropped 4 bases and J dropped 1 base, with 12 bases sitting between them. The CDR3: CASSPSRTSYEQYF. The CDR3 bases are TGCGCCAGCAGCCCTTCTAGGACATCCTACGAGCAGTACTTC.

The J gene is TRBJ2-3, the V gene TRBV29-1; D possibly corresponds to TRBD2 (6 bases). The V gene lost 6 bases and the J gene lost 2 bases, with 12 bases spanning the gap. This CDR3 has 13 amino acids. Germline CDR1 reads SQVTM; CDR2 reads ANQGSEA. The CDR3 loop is CSVVTRYTDTQYF. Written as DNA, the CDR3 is TGCAGCGTCGTGACTAGATACACAGATACGCAGTATTTT.

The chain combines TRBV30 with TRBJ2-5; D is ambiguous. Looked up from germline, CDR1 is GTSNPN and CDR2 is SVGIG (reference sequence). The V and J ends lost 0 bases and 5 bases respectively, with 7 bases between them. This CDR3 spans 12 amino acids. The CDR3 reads CAWSVSLETQYF. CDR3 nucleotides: TGTGCCTGGAGTGTATCACTTGAGACCCAGTACTTC.

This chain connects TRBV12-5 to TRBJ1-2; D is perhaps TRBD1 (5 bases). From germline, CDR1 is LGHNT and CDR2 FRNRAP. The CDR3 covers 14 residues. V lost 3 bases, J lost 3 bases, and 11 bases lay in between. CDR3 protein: CASGFQGAHYGYTF. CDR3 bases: TGTGCTAGTGGTTTCCAGGGAGCACACTATGGCTACACCTTC.